Below are 29 T cell receptor beta chains sequenced from a single sample in a study of Ad26.COV2.S vaccination and SARS-CoV-2 variants. Documented treatment: about 20 received Ad26.COV2.S at low or high dose, single or two shots; several received placebo; per-sample allocation not given. The investigators took samples on day 63 after the first vaccine or placebo injection. Here immunoSEQ multiplex PCR was the method, and the copy in TCRdb shows in-frame clones only, minus some. The sample carries some 420,000 clones, roughly 90% recorded once. This specimen consisted of peripheral blood, obtained in a trial of Ad26.COV2.S vaccine versus placebo. These receptors all stem from a person aged 18 to 65 who received the Ad26.COV2.S COVID-19 vaccine or a placebo.

The chain couples TRBV29-1 to TRBJ1-2; D perhaps matches TRBD1 (5 bases). Per the germline V gene, CDR1 is SQVTM and CDR2 is ANQGSEA. The CDR3 spans 15 residues. V was trimmed by 0 bases and J by 3 bases, leaving 14 bases between them. CDR3 DNA sequence: TGCAGCGTTGAAGATCCCCAGACAGAGTACTATGGCTACACCTTC. Translated, it gives CSVEDPQTEYYGYTF.

This clone was observed once. The chain links TRBV3-1 (or the pseudogene TRBV3-2) to TRBJ2-3; D is unclear. CDR1 is LGHDT and CDR2 is YNNKEL in the germline V gene (reference sequence). The V gene lost 4 bases and the J gene lost 0 bases, with 11 bases spanning the gap. The CDR3 consists of 15 residues. The CDR3 bases are TGTGCCAGCAGCCCGGACGACTCTAGCACAGATACGCAGTATTTT. Protein sequence: CASSPDDSSTDTQYF.

V usage is TRBV5-8 and J usage is TRBJ1-1, with 7 nucleotides matching TRBD1. The CDR3 runs 19 residues. In germline, CDR1 is SGHTS, CDR2 YDEGEE. Trimming removed 2 bases from V and 5 bases from J; junction bases left unmatched: 21. The DNA for the CDR3 is TGTGCCAGCAGCTTTATATGGGATACGGAGGGGGCCGGTAGGACTGAAGCTTTCTTT. It encodes CASSFIWDTEGAGRTEAFF.

This chain links TRBV18 with TRBJ2-3; D is possibly TRBD1 (5 bases). Germline V lookup: CDR1 KGHSH, CDR2 LQKENI. The ends were cut back, 3 bases at V and 4 bases at J, with 8 bases in the middle. The CDR3 contains 13 residues. The CDR3 DNA sequence: TGTGCCAGCTCACCCCCGACAGCAGATACGCAGTATTTT. This codes for CASSPPTADTQYF.

This clone was counted only a few times. The chain employs TRBV7-3 and TRBJ1-6, with 9 positions matching TRBD1. CDR1 and CDR2 (germline): SGHTA, FQGTGA. With V trimmed by 5 bases and J by 8 bases, 4 bases remained unmatched. CDR3 length: 14 amino acids. The CDR3 sequence is CASSRTGEDSPLHF. The DNA of the CDR3 is TGTGCCAGCAGCCGGACAGGGGAGGATTCACCCCTCCACTTT.

The rearrangement links TRBV28 to TRBJ2-3; D possibly corresponds to TRBD1 (5 bases). Trimming stripped 11 bases from V and 0 bases from J, with 15 bases between. This CDR3 has 14 residues. Germline lookup yields CDR1 MDHEN and CDR2 SYDVKM. CDR3: CACKDISSTDTQYF. The CDR3 region has the DNA TGTGCCTGCAAGGACATTTCTAGCACAGATACGCAGTATTTT.

The V and J genes are TRBV5-1 and TRBJ1-1; 8 nucleotides match TRBD1. Per the germline V gene, CDR1 is SGHRS and CDR2 is YFSETQ. There are 15 residues in the CDR3. V gave up 1 base and J gave up 5 bases; unmatched junction bases: 7. This CDR3 reads CASSLIQGARTEAFF. The CDR3 region has the DNA TGCGCCAGCAGCTTGATCCAGGGGGCGCGGACTGAAGCTTTCTTT.

The chain employs TRBV28 and TRBJ2-1; 7 nucleotides agree with TRBD1. CDR3 length: 15 residues. Looked up from germline, CDR1 is MDHEN and CDR2 is SYDVKM. V trimming: 4 bases; J trimming: 5 bases; junction bases outside the gene matches: 8. The CDR3 DNA reads as TGTGCCAGCAGTTCGACAGGGCTAAGAAACAATGAGCAGTTCTTC. Translation gives CASSSTGLRNNEQFF.

The genes are TRBV4-1 and TRBJ2-1; 10 bases align to TRBD2. After removal of 2 bases from V and 10 bases from J, the junction contained 11 bases not matched to a gene. Germline CDR1 and CDR2: MGHRA and YSYEKL. The CDR3 is 16 residues long. For the CDR3, the DNA is TGCGCCAGCAGCCAAAGTATTCTAGCGGGGGTAAACGAGCAGTTCTTC. This gives the protein CASSQSILAGVNEQFF.

V is TRBV19 and J is TRBJ2-3; 10 bases fit TRBD1. This CDR3 has 15 amino acids. Trimming at V came to 3 bases and at J to 8 bases, leaving 8 bases not matched to a gene. Germline V gives CDR1 LNHDA, CDR2 SQIVND (reference sequence). The CDR3 bases are TGTGCCAGTAGTATCGGCGACAGGGGGCTAGTTACGCAGTATTTT. Amino acid sequence: CASSIGDRGLVTQYF.

The chain links TRBV7-2 to TRBJ1-2; a weak D match, TRBD1 (6 bases). This CDR3 has 15 residues. CDR1 is SGHTA and CDR2 is FQGNSA in the germline V gene. Trimming removed 1 base at V and 8 bases at J, with 17 bases between. The CDR3 spells CASSLEYGQRDGYTF. The DNA for the CDR3 is TGTGCCAGCAGCTTAGAGTACGGACAGCGAGACGGCTACACCTTC.

The rearrangement uses TRBV11-2 and TRBJ1-6, with D tentatively TRBD1 (5 bases). Germline V gene lookup returns CDR1 SGHAT and CDR2 FQNNGV. This CDR3 has 16 residues. V dropped 2 bases and J dropped 11 bases, with 19 bases sitting between them. The CDR3 sequence: CASSLTPGPIITPLHF. Written as DNA, the CDR3 is TGTGCCAGCAGCTTAACCCCGGGACCTATTATCACACCCCTCCACTTT.

This clone was observed a single time. This chain connects TRBV30 to TRBJ2-3; no clear D. The germline CDR1 and CDR2 sequences are GTSNPN and SVGIG (reference sequence). This CDR3 region has 13 residues. V was pared by 2 bases and J by 7 bases, with 13 bases between. CDR3 in amino acids: CAWSSGDGNTQYF. The CDR3 DNA reads as TGTGCCTGGAGTAGTGGGGATGGCAATACGCAGTATTTT.

Details on this clone: One end of the junction varies from germline; a read error may be responsible. This rearrangement joins TRBV28 to TRBJ2-7, with D maybe TRBD2 (5 bases). Germline V gene data show CDR1 as MDHEN and CDR2 as SYDVKM. CDR3 length equals 13 residues. CDR3 nucleotides: TGTGCCAGCAGTTCCTCAGACCGGGAAACAAAGGCCTTC. This codes for CASSSSDRETKAF.

The V call is TRBV27, the J call TRBJ1-6; TRBD1 might be the D (6 bases). This CDR3 is built from 16 residues. V lost 0 bases and J lost 9, with 15 bases in between. CDR1 MNHEY and CDR2 SMNVEV come from the germline V gene (reference sequence). The CDR3: CASSLSRGGSGSPLHF. In nucleotides, the CDR3 is TGTGCCAGCAGTTTATCGAGGGGGGGTTCGGGTTCACCCCTCCACTTT.

The chain carries TRBV9 and TRBJ2-1; a weak D match, TRBD2 (5 bases). Trimming pared 0 bases from V and 8 bases from J, leaving 12 bases between. This CDR3 is 14 amino acids long. The germline CDR1 and CDR2 sequences are SGDLS and YYNGEE. CDR3 loop: CASSVDSHGDEQFF. The CDR3, as DNA: TGTGCCAGCAGCGTAGACTCACACGGGGATGAGCAGTTCTTC.

The chain recombines TRBV11-3 with TRBJ2-3; the D gene is possibly TRBD2 (6 bases). V dropped 0 bases and J dropped 9 bases, with 13 bases sitting between them. This CDR3 comprises 14 residues. Germline loops: CDR1 SGHNT, CDR2 YENEEA. This chain's CDR3 is CASSLDRAAGTQYF. For the CDR3, the DNA is TGTGCCAGCAGCTTAGATCGGGCCGCGGGAACGCAGTATTTT.

The V call is TRBV2, the J call TRBJ2-7; unclear D gene. Germline-derived CDR1 and CDR2 are SNHLY and FYNNEI. V was clipped by 3 bases and J by 3 bases, with 3 bases between them. The CDR3 length is 11 residues. DNA of the CDR3: TGTGCCAGCAGTGAGAACTACGAGCAGTACTTC. Encoded protein: CASSENYEQYF.

The chain combines TRBV5-5 with TRBJ2-7; D is possibly TRBD1 (5 bases). Germline CDR1 is SGHKS and CDR2 is YYEKEE (reference sequence). Trimming stripped 4 bases from V and 2 bases from J, with 10 bases between. CDR3 length equals 13 residues. DNA of the CDR3: TGTGCCAGCAGCCCAGGACAAACCTACGAGCAGTACTTC. Encoded protein: CASSPGQTYEQYF. The full variable domain, in which reference TRBV5-5 and TRBJ2-7 provide the parts outside the CDR3, is DAGVTQSPTHLIKTRGQQVTLRCSPISGHKSVSWYQQVLGQGPQFIFQYYEKEERGRGNFPDRFSARQFPNYSSELNVNALLLGDSALYLCASSPGQTYEQYFGPGTRLTVT.

A single count supports this clone. This rearrangement joins TRBV30 to TRBJ1-1; D ambiguous. The CDR3 runs 13 residues. Trimming cost V 2 bases and J 2 bases, with 9 bases left between them. Germline V gene lookup returns CDR1 GTSNPN and CDR2 SVGIG (reference sequence). The CDR3 sequence is CAWSTRANTEAFF. The CDR3 DNA follows: TGTGCCTGGAGTACTAGGGCTAACACTGAAGCTTTCTTT.

The CDR3 DNA sequence: TGTGCCAGCAGCTTAGGGCTAGAAAAGTACTACAATGAGCAGTTCTTC. Translated: CASSLGLEKYYNEQFF. This rearrangement joins TRBV11-2 to TRBJ2-1; D remains ambiguous. This CDR3 comprises 16 residues. The V gene lost 1 base and the J gene lost 3 bases, with 13 bases spanning the gap. The germline V gene encodes CDR1 SGHAT and CDR2 FQNNGV.

The chain has TRBV4-1 and TRBJ2-7; 9 nucleotides align to TRBD1. With 2 bases clipped from V and 5 bases from J, the junction kept 7 bases outside the gene matches. The CDR3 loop spans 15 amino acids. The germline V gene encodes CDR1 MGHRA and CDR2 YSYEKL. This CDR3 reads CASSQSGQGRDEQYF. CDR3 in DNA: TGCGCCAGCAGCCAAAGCGGACAGGGGCGAGACGAGCAGTACTTC.

The chain has TRBV5-1 and TRBJ1-1; 12 positions agree with TRBD1. The CDR3 is 16 residues long. V lost 4 bases and J lost 4; bases outside the gene matches: 8. In germline, CDR1 is SGHRS, CDR2 YFSETQ. CDR3 loop: CASSPTGQGAVTEAFF. As DNA, the CDR3 is TGCGCCAGCAGCCCAACGGGACAGGGGGCCGTCACTGAAGCTTTCTTT. Filled out from reference TRBV5-1 and TRBJ1-1, the complete variable domain reads KAGVTQTPRYLIKTRGQQVTLSCSPISGHRSVSWYQQTPGQGLQFLFEYFSETQRNKGNFPGRFSGRQFSNSRSEMNVSTLELGDSALYLCASSPTGQGAVTEAFFGQGTRLTVV.

This sequence joins TRBV7-2 and TRBJ2-1; 8 bases are a match to TRBD2. The V segment lost 1 base and the J segment 1 base; nucleotides outside the gene matches: 9. Germline values: CDR1 SGHTA, CDR2 FQGNSA. The CDR3 loop spans 18 amino acids. The CDR3 bases are TGTGCCAGCAGCTTAGGCGGGGGGTGGGGTTTTTCCTACAATGAGCAGTTCTTC. This sequence encodes CASSLGGGWGFSYNEQFF.

This chain links TRBV6-2 or TRBV6-3 with TRBJ1-5; TRBD1 is a possible D gene (5 bases). Germline V lookup: CDR1 MNHEY, CDR2 SVGEGT. Trimming cost V 2 bases and J 0 bases, with 11 bases left between them. CDR3 length: 16 residues. The CDR3 DNA sequence: TGTGCCAGCAGTTACGGCACAGGATCTAGCAATCAGCCCCAGCATTTT. Translated, it gives CASSYGTGSSNQPQHF.

This clone was observed once. The V gene is TRBV6-2 or TRBV6-3, the J gene TRBJ1-6; 7 positions agree with TRBD1. Germline V lookup: CDR1 MNHEY, CDR2 SVGEGT. This CDR3 has 15 residues. V shed 0 bases, J shed 7 bases, and the junction held 3 bases outside the gene matches. The CDR3 sequence is CASSYSGTANSPLHF. CDR3 nucleotides: TGTGCCAGCAGTTACTCCGGGACAGCGAATTCACCCCTCCACTTT.

The chain combines TRBV4-1 with TRBJ1-4; D uncertain. V shed 1 base and J shed 5 bases, with 8 bases lying between them. The length of the CDR3 is 14 residues. Germline CDR1 MGHRA, CDR2 YSYEKL. CDR3 DNA sequence: TGCGCCAGCAGCCAAGTTGACGGGAATGAAAAACTGTTTTTT. Its protein is CASSQVDGNEKLFF.

The V and J genes are TRBV7-9 and TRBJ2-7; 7 positions agree with TRBD1. V lost 5 bases, J lost 5 bases, and 9 bases stayed unmatched. The CDR3 sequence is 14 residues long. The germline V gene encodes CDR1 SEHNR and CDR2 FQNEAQ (reference sequence). CDR3 residues: CASSPRQGNHEQYF. CDR3 sequence (DNA): TGTGCCAGCAGCCCGCGACAGGGAAATCACGAGCAGTACTTC. The complete variable domain, with remaining parts taken from reference TRBV7-9 and TRBJ2-7, reads DTGVSQNPRHKITKRGQNVTFRCDPISEHNRLYWYRQTLGQGPEFLTYFQNEAQLEKSRLLSDRFSAERPKGSFSTLEIQRTEQGDSAMYLCASSPRQGNHEQYFGPGTRLTVT.

This clone was recorded once. J is TRBJ2-1 and V is TRBV5-1, with 16 bases matching TRBD2. V lost 4 bases, J lost 2 bases, and 12 bases stayed unmatched. From germline, CDR1 is SGHRS and CDR2 YFSETQ. This CDR3 contains 20 residues. The CDR3: CASSPMGTSGGVGPYNEQFF. The DNA for the CDR3 is TGCGCCAGCAGCCCGATGGGGACTAGCGGGGGGGTAGGCCCCTACAATGAGCAGTTCTTC.